This is a list of T cell receptor beta chains from one sample in a study of blood T cell repertoires in COVID-19. Using immunoSEQ multiplex PCR, the repertoire was profiled, and TCRdb retains in-frame clones only, with some absent. The sample shows 250,000 to 350,000 clones, around 82% of them seen only once. Sequencing used peripheral blood. These receptors were taken from a person between 65 and 80 years old with COVID-19, enrolled during active disease. CDR3s include the opening cysteine and the closing phenylalanine or tryptophan. The D gene is left open where the match is weak. Some rows mark clone size as missing; the rest say once, few, many or name a class of expanded clone.

clone size,D gene,V gene,J gene,CDR3 protein,CDR3 DNA
-,TRBD1,TRBV4-3,TRBJ2-1,CASSRGTGVLDEQFF,TGCGCCAGCAGCCGAGGGACAGGGGTACTGGATGAGCAGTTCTTC
-,-,TRBV6-5,TRBJ1-2,CASSPNGLTSYGYTF,TGTGCCAGCAGCCCAAACGGACTGACTTCCTATGGCTACACCTTC
few,TRBD1,TRBV5-6,TRBJ2-7,CASSLARTGLEQYF,TGTGCCAGCAGCTTGGCCAGGACAGGGCTTGAGCAGTACTTC
-,TRBD2,TRBV7-3,TRBJ2-1,CASSLGTSGLNEQFF,TGTGCCAGCAGCTTGGGGACTAGCGGGCTGAATGAGCAGTTCTTC
-,-,TRBV19,TRBJ2-1,CASARGIRDEQFF,TGTGCCTCAGCGCGGGGTATTCGGGATGAGCAGTTCTTC
once,-,TRBV28,TRBJ1-2,CASSLIFSSVRGYTF,TGTGCCAGCAGTTTGATTTTTAGCTCAGTAAGGGGCTACACCTTC
-,TRBD1,TRBV10-3,TRBJ1-2,CAITRTGDYGYTF,TGTGCCATCACCAGGACAGGGGACTATGGCTACACCTTC
-,TRBD1,TRBV4-1,TRBJ1-2,CASSPDRAQGGYTF,TGCGCCAGCAGCCCGGACAGGGCTCAGGGGGGCTACACCTTC
-,-,TRBV6-2/TRBV6-3,TRBJ1-1,CASSYSISTPYGAFF,TGTGCCAGCAGTTACTCGATTAGCACCCCCTACGGAGCTTTCTTT
-,TRBD2,TRBV5-1,TRBJ2-7,CASSSYPPSGGNEQYF,TGCGCCAGCAGCTCCTACCCCCCTAGCGGGGGGAACGAGCAGTACTTC
-,TRBD2,TRBV7-8,TRBJ2-3,CASSFTSGMLTDTQYF,TGTGCCAGCAGCTTTACTAGCGGGATGCTAACAGATACGCAGTATTTT
-,TRBD2,TRBV7-2,TRBJ2-3,CASSIISGGAGNTQYF,TGTGCCAGCAGCATTATAAGCGGGGGGGCCGGCAATACGCAGTATTTT
-,TRBD2,TRBV19,TRBJ2-1,CASSFQAGVKNNEQFF,TGTGCCAGTAGTTTCCAAGCGGGAGTCAAGAACAATGAGCAGTTCTTC
-,TRBD1,TRBV5-6,TRBJ1-5,CASSYLTGNQPQHF,TGTGCCAGCAGCTATCTGACAGGGAATCAGCCCCAGCATTTT
-,TRBD1,TRBV18,TRBJ2-1,CASSPPIGTGVTSSYNEQFF,TGTGCCAGCTCACCACCTATCGGGACAGGGGTCACGAGCTCCTACAATGAGCAGTTCTTC
-,TRBD2,TRBV11-3,TRBJ2-3,CASSIGLAGTDTQYF,TGTGCCAGCAGCATAGGACTAGCGGGCACAGATACGCAGTATTTT
-,TRBD1,TRBV5-5,TRBJ1-1,CASSSDRGTEAFF,TGTGCCAGCAGTTCCGACAGGGGCACTGAAGCTTTCTTT
-,TRBD2,TRBV5-5,TRBJ2-7,CASSLVALAETVLRGQYF,TGTGCCAGCAGCTTGGTCGCGCTAGCGGAGACCGTTCTACGAGGGCAGTACTTC
-,TRBD2,TRBV10-3,TRBJ2-5,CAIGGGKETQYF,TGTGCCATCGGGGGGGGTAAAGAGACCCAGTACTTC
-,-,TRBV28,TRBJ1-6,CASSHGGEGGSPLHF,TGTGCCAGCAGTCACGGGGGGGAGGGCGGTTCACCCCTCCACTTT
-,-,TRBV20-1,TRBJ1-1,CSASSFSHLNTEAFF,TGCAGTGCTAGTTCTTTCTCACATCTGAACACTGAAGCTTTCTTT
few,TRBD1,TRBV5-1,TRBJ1-4,CASSSSWTGASEKLFF,TGCGCCAGCAGCTCGTCTTGGACAGGGGCCAGTGAAAAACTGTTTTTT
-,-,TRBV14,TRBJ2-2,CASSPARAGSIVGELFF,TGTGCCAGCAGCCCAGCGAGGGCGGGGAGTATTGTTGGGGAGCTGTTTTTT
few,TRBD2,TRBV6-4,TRBJ2-7,CASSGLGTSGRMAYEQYF,TGTGCCAGCAGTGGACTCGGGACTAGCGGGAGGATGGCCTACGAGCAGTACTTC
-,-,TRBV11-2,TRBJ1-3,CASSLGGVSGNTIYF,TGTGCCAGCAGCTTGGGGGGGGTCTCTGGAAACACCATATATTTT
-,-,TRBV14,TRBJ1-1,CASGARMNTEAFF,TGTGCCAGCGGGGCCAGGATGAACACTGAAGCTTTCTTT
-,-,TRBV7-9,TRBJ2-4,CASSLGQLNIQYF,TGTGCCAGCAGCTTAGGACAGTTAAACATTCAGTACTTC
few,-,TRBV28,TRBJ2-7,CASRKPVNSYEQYF,TGTGCCAGCAGGAAGCCGGTCAACTCCTACGAGCAGTACTTC
-,-,TRBV6-6,TRBJ2-1,CASSYGRDQIYNEQFF,TGTGCCAGCAGTTACGGGCGGGACCAAATCTACAATGAGCAGTTCTTC
-,-,TRBV3-1/TRBV3-2,TRBJ2-2,CASSQDDRGWDTGELFF,TGTGCCAGCAGCCAAGATGATAGGGGGTGGGACACCGGGGAGCTGTTTTTT
-,TRBD1,TRBV5-1,TRBJ1-2,CASSLNRQGVGYTF,TGCGCCAGCAGCCTAAATCGACAGGGGGTTGGCTACACCTTC
-,TRBD2,TRBV6-4,TRBJ2-1,CASSAGTSGRAEQFF,TGTGCCAGCAGTGCCGGGACTAGCGGGAGGGCGGAGCAGTTCTTC
-,TRBD1,TRBV5-4,TRBJ1-1,CASSPGKSTGGPEAFF,TGTGCCAGCAGCCCCGGGAAGTCGACAGGGGGTCCTGAAGCTTTCTTT
-,-,TRBV11-1,TRBJ2-5,CASSLRREHPTQYF,TGTGCCAGCAGCTTACGTCGCGAGCATCCGACCCAGTACTTC
-,-,TRBV7-2,TRBJ2-2,CASSLEGTTNTGELFF,TGTGCCAGCAGCTTAGAGGGGACAACGAACACCGGGGAGCTGTTTTTT
-,-,TRBV5-4,TRBJ2-2,CASSAIDRSGELFF,TGTGCCAGCAGCGCAATAGACAGATCCGGGGAGCTGTTTTTT
-,TRBD1,TRBV7-2,TRBJ1-2,CASSLEGQGYDYTF,TGTGCCAGCAGCTTAGAAGGACAGGGATATGACTACACCTTC